This T cell receptor beta chain was sequenced in a study of blood T cells in healthy people across ages. Study-wide points: Unknown donor CMV status possibly confounded expanded clonotype changes.

The germline V and J ends were trimmed by 6 bases and 0 bases, with 6 bases remaining between them. The CDR3 is made up of 14 amino acids. Germline V gives CDR1 ENHRY, CDR2 SYGVKD. Russia was home to the donors, healthy Caucasian individuals aged roughly 6 to 95. A note on this clonotype: What it binds is unknown.

The second PCR ran roughly 6 to 11 cycles with a sample-barcoded 5' primer and J-beta primers. Each cDNA was tagged by a template-switch adaptor containing 12 random nucleotides. TCRdb re-analysed the 5' RACE reads in MiXCR, keeping a single row per CDR3 protein. This table has about 2 million distinct CDR3 sequences, around 48% appearing once. The clonotype originates from a woman between 40 and 50 years old in good health. Sequencing was performed on blood. The chain carries TRBV10-3 and TRBJ2-6; D is undetermined. Here the CDR3 reads CAISEPSGANVLTF. The CDR3 DNA is TGTGCCATCAGCGAACCCTCTGGGGCCAACGTCCTGACTTTC.